Given below is one T cell receptor beta chain in context. This sample stems from a study of sequential checkpoint blockade in melanoma. Study in general: Randomization was 1:1 between first-line nivolumab→ipilimumab and ipilimumab→nivolumab. Maintenance nivolumab came after either treatment sequence.

The repertoire was sequenced with immunoSEQ multiplex PCR; TCRdb's copy has only in-frame clones and lacks some. The sample lists 9,000 to 10,000 clones, around 78% seen once, with approximately 14% in the top ten. Treatment noted: randomized to nivolumab then ipilimumab (arm A) or the reverse (arm B). PBMC sorting kept live CD3+CD8+ cells without CD19 or CD56. V was shortened by 0 bases and J by 7 bases, with 5 bases between the two germline ends. CDR3 size: 12 residues. From germline, CDR1 is SGHRS and CDR2 YFSETQ. The sequencing here drew on CD8+ T cells sorted from blood (inferred from file names), taken from a patient given nivolumab and ipilimumab in sequence. The source is a human donor with melanoma. The rearrangement joins TRBV5-1 to TRBJ2-1; a possible D gene is TRBD2 (5 bases). CDR3 nucleotides: TGCGCCAGCAGCTTGGGAGGGAATGAGCAGTTCTTC. Residues: CASSLGGNEQFF. The entire variable domain, with the rest obtained from reference TRBV5-1 and TRBJ2-1, is as follows: KAGVTQTPRYLIKTRGQQVTLSCSPISGHRSVSWYQQTPGQGLQFLFEYFSETQRNKGNFPGRFSGRQFSNSRSEMNVSTLELGDSALYLCASSLGGNEQFFGPGTRLTVL.